This TCR beta chain is drawn from a study of Ad26.COV2.S vaccination and SARS-CoV-2 variants. Repertoires were generated with immunoSEQ multiplex PCR, while TCRdb's copy carries only in-frame clones and drops some. The table has roughly 380,000 clones, 88% seen once. This sample's treatment: 15 to 20 received Ad26.COV2.S at low or high dose, single or two shots; several received placebo; per-sample allocation not given. All samples were drawn on day 63, counting from the first vaccine or placebo injection. An adult donor aged 18-55 years was enrolled in Boston. Expression of Wuhan-strain SARS-CoV-2 spike came from the Ad26 vector that formed the vaccine. The J segment lost 2 bases and the V segment lost 5 bases, leaving 5 bases of the junction unmatched. CDR1 is SQVTM and CDR2 is ANQGSEA in the germline V gene. There are 13 residues in the CDR3. Turning to this clone: What it binds is not known.

Findings of the study overall: Overall T cell responses may have been underestimated by the analyses of TCR breadth and depth. People given the vaccine had a wider spike-specific TCR breadth than placebo recipients did.

The clonotype originates from a person aged 18 to 65 who received the Ad26.COV2.S COVID-19 vaccine or a placebo. Sequenced material: peripheral blood, taken in a trial of Ad26.COV2.S vaccine versus placebo. V is TRBV29-1 and J is TRBJ1-2, with 7 bases that match TRBD1. The CDR3 reads CSVTGQENYGYTF. The CDR3, as DNA: TGCAGCGTTACAGGACAGGAAAACTATGGCTACACCTTC.